Listed below are T cell receptor beta chains from one sample, sequenced in a study of blood T cell repertoires in COVID-19. TCRdb keeps only in-frame clones here, not all; method: immunoSEQ multiplex PCR. The profile shows 350,000 to 400,000 clones, 75% to 90% of them singletons. Input material: peripheral blood. Every receptor here comes from a woman aged 55-70 years with COVID-19, enrolled during active disease. CDR3s include the opening cysteine and the closing phenylalanine or tryptophan. Fields, in order: V gene, J gene, CDR3 length, D gene, clone size, CDR3 DNA, CDR3 protein. D genes are given only for firm matches. Size tells how often a clone was seen (once, few, many) or the class of an expanded clone, and some rows leave it out.

V gene: TRBV7-2; J gene: TRBJ1-1; CDR3 length: 16; D gene: .; clone size: .; CDR3 DNA: TGTGCCAGCAGCTCCGCACAACCTCCCTTGAACACTGAAGCTTTCTTT; CDR3 protein: CASSSAQPPLNTEAFF
V gene: TRBV15; J gene: TRBJ1-2; CDR3 length: 14; D gene: .; clone size: .; CDR3 DNA: TGTGCCACCAGCAGAGATGCAGGGCCTTATGGCTACACCTTC; CDR3 protein: CATSRDAGPYGYTF
V gene: TRBV9; J gene: TRBJ2-1; CDR3 length: 16; D gene: TRBD2; clone size: once; CDR3 DNA: TGTGCCAGCAGCACTCGGACTAGCGGGATTTACAATGAGCAGTTCTTC; CDR3 protein: CASSTRTSGIYNEQFF
V gene: TRBV6-6; J gene: TRBJ1-5; CDR3 length: 14; D gene: .; clone size: .; CDR3 DNA: TGTGCCAGCAGTTACTCGGGAGGAAACCAGCCCCAGCATTTT; CDR3 protein: CASSYSGGNQPQHF
V gene: TRBV5-8; J gene: TRBJ1-1; CDR3 length: 17; D gene: .; clone size: .; CDR3 DNA: TGTGCCAGCAGCTTGGCAGGGTTTAGAGCGATGAACACTGAAGCTTTCTTT; CDR3 protein: CASSLAGFRAMNTEAFF
V gene: TRBV19; J gene: TRBJ2-2; CDR3 length: 17; D gene: TRBD2; clone size: .; CDR3 DNA: TGTGCCAGTAGTATTGGGAAGCGGGGGGGCCTCACCGGGGAGCTGTTTTTT; CDR3 protein: CASSIGKRGGLTGELFF
V gene: TRBV25-1; J gene: TRBJ1-1; CDR3 length: 15; D gene: TRBD1; clone size: .; CDR3 DNA: TGTGCCAGGATGGGACAGCCCCGCGGCGGGCGGGAAGCTTTCTTT; CDR3 protein: CARMGQPRGGREAFF
V gene: TRBV7-2; J gene: TRBJ1-5; CDR3 length: 16; D gene: TRBD1; clone size: .; CDR3 DNA: TGTGCCAGCAGCATACAGGGGGGGAATAGCAATCAGCCCCAGCATTTT; CDR3 protein: CASSIQGGNSNQPQHF
V gene: TRBV7-8; J gene: TRBJ2-1; CDR3 length: 14; D gene: TRBD2; clone size: .; CDR3 DNA: TGTGCCAGCAGATCTTCTAGCGGGGGATATGAGCAGTTCTTC; CDR3 protein: CASRSSSGGYEQFF
V gene: TRBV16; J gene: TRBJ1-4; CDR3 length: 12; D gene: .; clone size: .; CDR3 DNA: TGTGCCAGCAGCCAATCGGCCGAAAAACTGTTTTTT; CDR3 protein: CASSQSAEKLFF
V gene: TRBV7-2; J gene: TRBJ2-7; CDR3 length: 13; D gene: .; clone size: .; CDR3 DNA: TGTGCCAGTACCCCCACCGGCTCCTACGAGCAGTACTTC; CDR3 protein: CASTPTGSYEQYF
V gene: TRBV5-4; J gene: TRBJ2-1; CDR3 length: 15; D gene: .; clone size: .; CDR3 DNA: TGTGCCAGCAGCAATGGGGGGGCTCTAGACAATGAGCAGTTCTTC; CDR3 protein: CASSNGGALDNEQFF